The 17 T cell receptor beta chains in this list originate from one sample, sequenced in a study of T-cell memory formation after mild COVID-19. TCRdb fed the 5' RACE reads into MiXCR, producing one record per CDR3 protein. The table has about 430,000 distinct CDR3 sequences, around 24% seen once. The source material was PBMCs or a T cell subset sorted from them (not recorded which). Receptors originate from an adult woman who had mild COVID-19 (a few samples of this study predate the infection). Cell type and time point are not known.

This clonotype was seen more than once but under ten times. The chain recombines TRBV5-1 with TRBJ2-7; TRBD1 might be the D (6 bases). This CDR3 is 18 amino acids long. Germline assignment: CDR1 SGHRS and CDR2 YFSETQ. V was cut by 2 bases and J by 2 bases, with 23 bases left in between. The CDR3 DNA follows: TGCGCCAGCAGCTTCTTGTCCAGGGGTCAACAACCCCCCTACGAGCAGTACTTC. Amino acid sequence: CASSFLSRGQQPPYEQYF.

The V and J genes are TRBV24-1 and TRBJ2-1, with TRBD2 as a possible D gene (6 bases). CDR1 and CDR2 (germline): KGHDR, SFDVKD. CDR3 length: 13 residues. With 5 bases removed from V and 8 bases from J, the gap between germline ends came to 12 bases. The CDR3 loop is CATSVELADEQFF. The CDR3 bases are TGTGCCACCAGTGTCGAACTAGCCGATGAGCAGTTCTTC.

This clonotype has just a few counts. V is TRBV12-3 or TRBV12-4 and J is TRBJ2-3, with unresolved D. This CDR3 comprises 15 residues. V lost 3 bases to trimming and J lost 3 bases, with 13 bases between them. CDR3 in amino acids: CASSFADLGTDTQYF. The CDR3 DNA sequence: TGTGCCAGCAGTTTCGCGGATCTGGGGACAGATACGCAGTATTTT.

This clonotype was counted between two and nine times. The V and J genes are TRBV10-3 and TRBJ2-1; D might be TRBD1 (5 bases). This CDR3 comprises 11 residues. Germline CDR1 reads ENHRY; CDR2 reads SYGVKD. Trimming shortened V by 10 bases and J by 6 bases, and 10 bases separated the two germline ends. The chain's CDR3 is CASGRGNEQFF. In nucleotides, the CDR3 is TGTGCCAGCGGTAGGGGCAATGAGCAGTTCTTC.

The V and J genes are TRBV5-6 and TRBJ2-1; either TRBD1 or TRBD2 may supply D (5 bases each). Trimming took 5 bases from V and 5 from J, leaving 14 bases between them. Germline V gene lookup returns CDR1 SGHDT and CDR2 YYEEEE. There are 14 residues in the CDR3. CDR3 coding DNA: TGTGCCAGCAGGGGGAGAGGGACCAACAATGAGCAGTTCTTC. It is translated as CASRGRGTNNEQFF. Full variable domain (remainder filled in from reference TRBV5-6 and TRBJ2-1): DAGVTQSPTHLIKTRGQQVTLRCSPKSGHDTVSWYQQALGQGPQFIFQYYEEEERQRGNFPDRFSGHQFPNYSSELNVNALLLGDSALYLCASRGRGTNNEQFFGPGTRLTVL.

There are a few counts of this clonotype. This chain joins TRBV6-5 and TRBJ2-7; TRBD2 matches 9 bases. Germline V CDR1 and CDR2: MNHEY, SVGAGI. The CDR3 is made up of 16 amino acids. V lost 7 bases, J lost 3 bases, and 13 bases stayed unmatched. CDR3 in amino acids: CASTSEFASGNYEQYF. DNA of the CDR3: TGTGCCAGCACGTCAGAATTCGCTAGCGGGAACTACGAGCAGTACTTC.

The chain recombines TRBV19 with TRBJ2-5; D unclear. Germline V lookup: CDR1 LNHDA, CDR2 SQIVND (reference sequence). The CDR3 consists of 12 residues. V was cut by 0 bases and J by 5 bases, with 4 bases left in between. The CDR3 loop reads CASSIDTETQYF. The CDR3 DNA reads TGTGCCAGTAGTATAGATACGGAGACCCAGTACTTC.

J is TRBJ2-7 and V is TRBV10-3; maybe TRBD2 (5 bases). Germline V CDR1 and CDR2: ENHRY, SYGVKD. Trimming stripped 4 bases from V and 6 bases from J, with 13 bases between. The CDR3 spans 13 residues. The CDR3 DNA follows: TGTGCCATCAGTGGGCACGGGGTTCCCGAGCAGTACTTC. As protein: CAISGHGVPEQYF.

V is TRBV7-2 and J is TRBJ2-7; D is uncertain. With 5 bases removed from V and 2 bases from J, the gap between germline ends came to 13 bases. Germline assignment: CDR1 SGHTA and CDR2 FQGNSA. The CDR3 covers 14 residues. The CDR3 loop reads CASSPQSGAYEQYF. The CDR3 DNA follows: TGTGCCAGCAGCCCCCAATCGGGCGCCTACGAGCAGTACTTC.

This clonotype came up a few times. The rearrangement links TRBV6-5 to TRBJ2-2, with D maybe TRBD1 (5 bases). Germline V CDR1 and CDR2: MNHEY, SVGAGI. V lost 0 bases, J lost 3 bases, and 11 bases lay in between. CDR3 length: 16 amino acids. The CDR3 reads CASSYSSVGHTGELFF. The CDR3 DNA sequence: TGTGCCAGCAGTTACTCGTCGGTGGGGCACACCGGGGAGCTGTTTTTT.

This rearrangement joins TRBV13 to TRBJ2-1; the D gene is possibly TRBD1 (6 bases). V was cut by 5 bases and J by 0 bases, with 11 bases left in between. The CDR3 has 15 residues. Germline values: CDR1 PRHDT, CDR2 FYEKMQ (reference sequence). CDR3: CASSGTPSSYNEQFF. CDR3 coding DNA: TGTGCCAGCAGCGGGACACCGAGCTCCTACAATGAGCAGTTCTTC.

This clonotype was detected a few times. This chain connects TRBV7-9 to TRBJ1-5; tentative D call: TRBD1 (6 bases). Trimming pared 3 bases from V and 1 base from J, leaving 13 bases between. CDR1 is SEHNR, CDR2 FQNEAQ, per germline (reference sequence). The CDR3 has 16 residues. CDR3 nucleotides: TGTGCCAGCAGCTTCAGCTTGGGGACAAGCAATCAGCCCCAGCATTTT. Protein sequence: CASSFSLGTSNQPQHF. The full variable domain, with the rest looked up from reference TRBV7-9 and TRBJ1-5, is DTGVSQNPRHKITKRGQNVTFRCDPISEHNRLYWYRQTLGQGPEFLTYFQNEAQLEKSRLLSDRFSAERPKGSFSTLEIQRTEQGDSAMYLCASSFSLGTSNQPQHFGDGTRLSIL.

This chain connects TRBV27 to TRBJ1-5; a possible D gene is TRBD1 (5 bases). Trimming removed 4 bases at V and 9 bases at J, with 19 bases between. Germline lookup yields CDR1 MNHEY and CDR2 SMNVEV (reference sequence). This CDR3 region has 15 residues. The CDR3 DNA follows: TGTGCCAGCAGTTCCAATCGGCAGTCGGGACCGCCCCAGCATTTT. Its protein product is CASSSNRQSGPPQHF.

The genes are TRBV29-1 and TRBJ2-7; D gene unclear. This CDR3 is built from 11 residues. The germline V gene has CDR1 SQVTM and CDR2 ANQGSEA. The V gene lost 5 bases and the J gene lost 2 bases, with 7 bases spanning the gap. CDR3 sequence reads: CSVSSAYEQYF. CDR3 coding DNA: TGCAGCGTTAGTTCCGCCTACGAGCAGTACTTC.

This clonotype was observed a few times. The DNA of the CDR3 is TGCGCCAGCAGCTACTCCGGGACAGGGGGAGAGACCCAGTACTTC. Protein sequence: CASSYSGTGGETQYF. This chain connects TRBV5-1 to TRBJ2-5, with 11 bases matching TRBD1. V lost 3 bases and J lost 4; bases outside the gene matches: 5. CDR1 and CDR2 from the germline V gene are SGHRS and YFSETQ. The CDR3 consists of 15 residues.

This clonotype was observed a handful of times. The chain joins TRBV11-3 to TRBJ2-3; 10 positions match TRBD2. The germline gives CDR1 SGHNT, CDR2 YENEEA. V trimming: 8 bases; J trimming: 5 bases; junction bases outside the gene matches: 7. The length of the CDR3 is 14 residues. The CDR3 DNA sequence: TGTGCCAGCGAAGCGGGGGGGCGAGGAGATACGCAGTATTTT. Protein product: CASEAGGRGDTQYF. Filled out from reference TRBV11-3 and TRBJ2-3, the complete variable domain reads EAGVVQSPRYKIIEKKQPVAFWCNPISGHNTLYWYLQNLGQGPELLIRYENEEAVDDSQLPKDRFSAERLKGVDSTLKIQPAELGDSAVYLCASEAGGRGDTQYFGPGTRLTVL.

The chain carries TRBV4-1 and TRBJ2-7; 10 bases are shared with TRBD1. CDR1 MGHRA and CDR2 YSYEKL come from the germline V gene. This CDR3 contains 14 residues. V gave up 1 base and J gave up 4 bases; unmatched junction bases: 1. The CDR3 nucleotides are TGCGCCAGCAGCCAAGGGGACAGGGGTTACGAGCAGTACTTC. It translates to CASSQGDRGYEQYF.